The 9 T cell receptor beta chains below were found in one sample sequenced in a study of post-analysis software for immune sequencing data (dated by TCRdb to about 2015). Broad study findings and their caveats: Patients showed significantly higher frequencies than controls for about five TRBV segments, among them TRBV5-6, TRBV5-1 and TRBV20-1.

For these receptors, no antigen is known. The library relied on PCR. TCRdb records Illumina HiSeq 2500 as the sequencer. To reduce PCR and sequencing biases, unique molecular identifiers were built into the TCR beta cDNA libraries. The public sequencing data were trimmed at Q25 with fastp and processed into clonotypes with MiXCR by TCRdb, which kept only in-frame beta chains. Merged by CDR3 protein, the rows form single entries marked with the most common genes and DNA. In this sample the table shows fewer than 850,000 distinct CDR3 sequences, 25% to 30% of which occur a single time. More than 0.55% of the sample is taken by the ten largest. The material sequenced was blood. These receptors all come from a girl aged 5-17 years with multiple sclerosis.

The chain combines TRBV20-1 with TRBJ1-2, with a possible D match to TRBD1 (5 bases). CDR3 length: 16 amino acids. V was pared by 0 bases and J by 8 bases, with 22 bases between. The V gene's germline CDR1 is DFQATT and CDR2 SNEGSKA (reference sequence). CDR3 in DNA: TGCAGTGCTAGAGATCAGGGTACCCAGCAAATGCAGGGCTACACCTTC. Its protein is CSARDQGTQQMQGYTF.

Comments on this clonotype: A much larger clone sits a single nucleotide away, making a read error possible. The V and J genes are TRBV29-1 and TRBJ2-3; 10 nucleotides match TRBD2. Germline V lookup: CDR1 SQVTM, CDR2 ANQGSEA. V was clipped by 7 bases and J by 4 bases; unmatched bases: 8. This CDR3 is 14 amino acids long. CDR3 DNA sequence: TGCAGCGCCAGCAGGGGGACTAGCGCAGATACGCAGTATTTT. The encoded protein is CSASRGTSADTQYF.

V usage is TRBV7-2 and J usage is TRBJ2-3, with D possibly TRBD2 on 5 matching bases. Looked up from germline, CDR1 is SGHTA and CDR2 is FQGNSA. CDR3 length equals 14 residues. V was pared by 10 bases and J by 6 bases, with 20 bases between. CDR3 DNA: TGTGCCATCGATCGAGGGCTCCCCGGGGATACGCAGTATTTT. Translating gives CAIDRGLPGDTQYF. Looking up the rest from reference TRBV7-2 and TRBJ2-3 gives the full variable domain: GAGVSQSPSNKVTEKGKDVELRCDPISGHTALYWYRQSLGQGLEFLIYFQGNSAPDKSGLPSDRFSAERTGGSVSTLTIQRTQQEDSAVYLCAIDRGLPGDTQYFGPGTRLTVL.

The sample holds a few counts of this clonotype. The rearrangement joins TRBV11-2 to TRBJ2-1, with D possibly called TRBD1 or TRBD2 (5 bases each). CDR1 and CDR2 from the germline V gene are SGHAT and FQNNGV. V lost 3 bases, J lost 3 bases, and 15 bases lay in between. The CDR3 has 16 residues. The CDR3 is CASSLRPGTDYNEQFF. The CDR3, as DNA: TGTGCCAGCAGCTTGAGACCCGGGACGGACTACAATGAGCAGTTCTTC.

The chain links TRBV12-3 or TRBV12-4 to TRBJ1-5; no clear D. V lost 5 bases to trimming and J lost 0 bases, with 17 bases between them. This CDR3 has 17 residues. As DNA, the CDR3 is TGTGCCAGCAGTCCGCGCGACCCCCTCTATAGCAATCAGCCCCAGCATTTT. This codes for CASSPRDPLYSNQPQHF.

This clonotype occurred many times. V usage is TRBV12-3 or TRBV12-4 and J usage is TRBJ2-3, with 8 bases that match TRBD2. The CDR3 has 14 residues. V lost 6 bases and J lost 5; bases outside the gene matches: 7. CDR3 sequence (DNA): TGTGCCAGCAGCCTGCGGGAGGCGGGAGATACGCAGTATTTT. Encoded protein: CASSLREAGDTQYF.

This clonotype was found a few times. This chain links TRBV6-1 with TRBJ1-1; weak D call: TRBD1 (5 bases). The CDR3 has 14 residues. Trimming removed 4 bases from V and 1 base from J, with 10 bases in between. The germline CDR1 and CDR2 sequences are MNHNS and SASEGT. CDR3 nucleotides: TGTGCCAGCAGTGTGACAGACAGGAACACTGAAGCTTTCTTT. It translates to CASSVTDRNTEAFF.

The rearrangement uses TRBV2 and TRBJ1-4; maybe TRBD1 (6 bases). The V and J ends lost 7 bases and 2 bases respectively, with 14 bases between them. The CDR3 totals 15 residues. CDR1 is SNHLY, CDR2 FYNNEI, per germline. The CDR3 loop reads CASTTGPLTNEKLFF. The CDR3 DNA reads as TGTGCCAGCACAACAGGGCCCCTCACTAATGAAAAACTGTTTTTT.

This clonotype came up a few times. V and J are TRBV29-1 and TRBJ2-2, with D perhaps matching TRBD2 (5 bases). The V end lost 7 bases, the J end lost 6 bases, and 21 bases lay between the germline ends. CDR3 length equals 15 residues. CDR1 is SQVTM, CDR2 ANQGSEA, per germline. CDR3 nucleotide sequence: TGCAGCGGGAGGTTCGGGCCGGATTGGGCCGGGGAGCTGTTTTTT. Amino acids: CSGRFGPDWAGELFF.